This T cell receptor (beta chain) was obtained from a study of beta chain features in type 1 diabetes. This clone was found a few times. Its antigen is as yet unknown. The CDR3 is 15 residues long. Germline trimming cut 5 bases from V and 4 bases from J; bases unmatched to any gene: 8. The germline V gene has CDR1 KGHSH and CDR2 LQKENI. Of the isolated RNA, all was reverse transcribed, and so the sequenced material was expressed TCRB transcripts. Profiling relied on immunoSEQ multiplex PCR, and the TCRdb table lists in-frame clones only, not all of them. The sample has hundreds of thousands of clones, around 15% seen once. Study-wide findings and caveats: More deletions and fewer insertions at VDJ junctions were found in patients with type 1 diabetes. Compared to healthy donors, patients appeared to have naive, central memory and Treg TCRB repertoires that were more alike. TCRB CDR3 length was moderately but significantly reduced in all four CD4+ subsets of Type 1 diabetes patients.

The chain employs TRBV18 and TRBJ2-1; 7 bases are shared with TRBD1. This clonotype was obtained from a man between 18 and 29 years old with type 1 diabetes. The sample was naive CD4+ T cells from blood. CDR3 sequence reads: CASSNGQDPYNEQFF. The CDR3 DNA sequence: TGTGCCAGCTCAAACGGACAGGACCCGTACAATGAGCAGTTCTTC.